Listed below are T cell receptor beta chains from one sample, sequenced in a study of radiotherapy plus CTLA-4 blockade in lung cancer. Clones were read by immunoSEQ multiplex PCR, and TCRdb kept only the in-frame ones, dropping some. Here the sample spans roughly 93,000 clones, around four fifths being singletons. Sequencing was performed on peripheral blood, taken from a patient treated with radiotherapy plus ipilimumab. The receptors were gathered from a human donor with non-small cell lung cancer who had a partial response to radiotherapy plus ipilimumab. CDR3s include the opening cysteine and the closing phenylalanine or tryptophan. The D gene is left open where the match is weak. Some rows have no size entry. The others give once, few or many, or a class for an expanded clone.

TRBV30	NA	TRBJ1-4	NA	TGTGCCTGGAGTCACGGGGCTAATGAAAAACTGTTTTTT	CAWSHGANEKLFF
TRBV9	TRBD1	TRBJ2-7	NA	TGTGCCAGCAGCGTAGGACAGGGGAGCGAGCAGTACTTC	CASSVGQGSEQYF
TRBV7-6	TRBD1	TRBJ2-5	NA	TGTGCCAGCACCTTAGGGACAGGGGATGAAGAGACCCAGTACTTC	CASTLGTGDEETQYF
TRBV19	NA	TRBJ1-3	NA	TGTGCCAGCCGTGGGGGCAACCCTGGAAACACCATATATTTT	CASRGGNPGNTIYF
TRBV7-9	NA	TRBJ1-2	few	TGTGCCAGCAGCTCCGCCTTATTCGACAGAAACTATGGCTACACCTTC	CASSSALFDRNYGYTF
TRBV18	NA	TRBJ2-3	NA	TGTGCCAGCTCACCCTCACAGGGTTCGACAGATACGCAGTATTTT	CASSPSQGSTDTQYF
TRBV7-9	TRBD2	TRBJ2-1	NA	TGTGCCAGCAGCTTAACGGGGGGTAGCGATGAGCAGTTCTTC	CASSLTGGSDEQFF
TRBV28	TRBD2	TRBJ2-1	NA	TGTGCCAGCATCCCCCGACTAGCGGTCTACTACAATGAGCAGTTCTTC	CASIPRLAVYYNEQFF
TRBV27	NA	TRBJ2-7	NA	TGTGCCAGCAGTTTAAGGGGGGGCACCTACGAGCAGTACTTC	CASSLRGGTYEQYF
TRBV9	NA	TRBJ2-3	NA	TGTGCCAGCAGCGTAGATGGGAGGACGACAGATACGCAGTATTTT	CASSVDGRTTDTQYF
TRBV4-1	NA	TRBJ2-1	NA	TGCGCCAGCAGCCAAGATCCACAGGGAGGGAACAATGAGCAGTTCTTC	CASSQDPQGGNNEQFF
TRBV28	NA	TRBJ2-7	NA	TGTGCCAGCACCCTTGGGGGGGCTGATTCCTACGAGCAGTACTTC	CASTLGGADSYEQYF
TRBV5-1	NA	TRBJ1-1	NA	TGCGCCAGCAGCTTGGTCGGCCCGAGTGGGGCCCAAGCTTTCTTT	CASSLVGPSGAQAFF
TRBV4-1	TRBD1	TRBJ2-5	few	TGTGCCAGCAGCCAAGGGACAGGTTTTCAACAGACCCAGTACTTC	CASSQGTGFQQTQYF
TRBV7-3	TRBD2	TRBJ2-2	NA	TGTGCCAGCAGCTCCGGACTAGCGGGAGTCTCCGGGGAGCTGTTTTTT	CASSSGLAGVSGELFF
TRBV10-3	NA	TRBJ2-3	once	TGTGCCATCAGTCCGGGGGCAGATACGCAGTATTTT	CAISPGADTQYF
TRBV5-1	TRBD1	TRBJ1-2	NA	TGCGCCAGCAGCTTAGGAGACAGGGTTAGTGGCTACACCTTC	CASSLGDRVSGYTF
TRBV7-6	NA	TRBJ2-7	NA	TGTGCCAGCAGCTTGTGGGCGCCACCTGCCGAGCAGTACTTC	CASSLWAPPAEQYF
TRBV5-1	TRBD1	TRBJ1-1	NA	TGCGCCAGCAGCTCCGGGACAGGGAACACTGAAGCTTTCTTT	CASSSGTGNTEAFF
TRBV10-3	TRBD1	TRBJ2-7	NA	TGTGCCATCAGTGAGAGACAGGGGAGTCTCCCCTACGAGCAGTACTTC	CAISERQGSLPYEQYF
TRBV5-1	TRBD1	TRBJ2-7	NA	TGCGCCAGCAGCCCATACGGACAGGGTATGAGCTACGAGCAGTACTTC	CASSPYGQGMSYEQYF
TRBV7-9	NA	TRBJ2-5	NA	TGTGCCAGCAGCCCAACTATGGGGACCCAGTACTTC	CASSPTMGTQYF
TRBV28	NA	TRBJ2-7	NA	TGTGCCAGCAGGAAGACAGGAAGCGGAGCCGAGCAGTACTTC	CASRKTGSGAEQYF
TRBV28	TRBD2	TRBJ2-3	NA	TGTGCCAGCAGCCCCTTCGGAGGTAGCGGGAGAGTTACAGATACGCAGTATTTT	CASSPFGGSGRVTDTQYF
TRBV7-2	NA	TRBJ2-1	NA	TGTGCCAGCAGCTTAGTCAGAACCAATGAGCAGTTCTTC	CASSLVRTNEQFF